Presented here are 25 T cell receptor beta chains from one specimen sequenced in a study of shared clonotypes between healthy human individuals. CD45RO-negative, CCR7-positively selected cells formed the naive CD8 fraction, excluding terminally differentiated effector memory CD45RA+ cells. TCRdb's copy holds only in-frame clones and misses some; the assay was immunoSEQ multiplex PCR. The repertoire includes hundreds of thousands of clones, approximately 95% of them detected once, and over 0.1% sits in the top ten. What was sequenced was naive CD8+ T cells sorted from blood. Every receptor here comes from a woman under 40 in good health.

The V call is TRBV10-2, the J call TRBJ2-1; TRBD2 matches at 8 bases. There are 15 residues in the CDR3. Germline V lookup: CDR1 WSHSY, CDR2 SAAADI. V lost 0 bases, J lost 4 bases, and 2 bases stayed unmatched. The CDR3 loop is CASSESGTSYNEQFF. Written as DNA, the CDR3 is TGCGCCAGCAGTGAGTCCGGGACTAGTTACAATGAGCAGTTCTTC.

This chain links TRBV11-2 with TRBJ1-1; tentatively, D is TRBD1 (5 bases). Trimming cost V 0 bases and J 4 bases, with 12 bases left between them. This CDR3 region has 15 residues. Germline CDR1 reads SGHAT; CDR2 reads FQNNGV. The CDR3 region has the DNA TGTGCCAGCAGCTTAGATCAGGGAGGGAGCACTGAAGCTTTCTTT. Translation: CASSLDQGGSTEAFF. The full variable domain, its missing parts supplied by reference TRBV11-2 and TRBJ1-1, is EAGVAQSPRYKIIEKRQSVAFWCNPISGHATLYWYQQILGQGPKLLIQFQNNGVVDDSQLPKDRFSAERLKGVDSTLKIQPAKLEDSAVYLCASSLDQGGSTEAFFGQGTRLTVV.

The chain uses TRBV27 and TRBJ1-4; D unclear. V lost 4 bases and J 8 bases, leaving 23 bases between the germline ends. Germline assignment: CDR1 MNHEY and CDR2 SMNVEV (reference sequence). CDR3 length: 17 amino acids. The CDR3 sequence is CASSSTPEYGIIEKLFF. CDR3 nucleotides: TGTGCCAGCAGTTCCACTCCGGAGTATGGGATTATCGAAAAACTGTTTTTT. Based on the CDR3 plus reference TRBV27 and TRBJ1-4, the full variable domain is EAQVTQNPRYLITVTGKKLTVTCSQNMNHEYMSWYRQDPGLGLRQIYYSMNVEVTDKGDVPEGYKVSRKEKRNFPLILESPSPNQTSLYFCASSSTPEYGIIEKLFFGSGTQLSVL.

The chain uses TRBV4-1 and TRBJ2-3; 9 bases align to TRBD2. In germline, CDR1 is MGHRA, CDR2 YSYEKL. V was clipped by 0 bases and J by 2 bases; unmatched bases: 12. The CDR3 totals 19 residues. The CDR3 sequence: CASSQDVLREGGLTDTQYF. The CDR3 DNA reads TGCGCCAGCAGCCAAGATGTGTTGCGGGAGGGGGGTCTCACAGATACGCAGTATTTT.

The rearrangement uses TRBV28 and TRBJ2-2; 8 bases fit TRBD2. This CDR3 is 16 amino acids long. Germline-derived CDR1 and CDR2 are MDHEN and SYDVKM. With V trimmed by 7 bases and J by 4 bases, 11 bases remained unmatched. The chain's CDR3 is CASKRSGSGFTGELFF. Written as DNA, the CDR3 is TGTGCCAGCAAAAGAAGCGGGAGCGGTTTCACCGGGGAGCTGTTTTTT.

This clone showed up just a few times. The rearrangement joins TRBV28 to TRBJ1-5; D gene ambiguous. The CDR3 length is 11 residues. Trimming removed 7 bases from V and 5 bases from J, with 6 bases in between. Germline lookup yields CDR1 MDHEN and CDR2 SYDVKM. The CDR3 region has the DNA TGTGCCAGCACCTCGGATCAGCCCCAGCATTTT. It codes for CASTSDQPQHF.

This chain joins TRBV23-1 and TRBJ2-7, with a weak D call TRBD2 (5 bases). TRBV23-1 has ORF status, its function being uncertain. The CDR3 sequence is 15 residues long. With 0 bases removed from V and 2 bases from J, the gap between germline ends came to 11 bases. The CDR3 DNA reads TGCGCCAGCAGTCAATCGCAGGACTTAACCTACGAGCAGTACTTC. This translates into CASSQSQDLTYEQYF.

The V gene is TRBV6-5, the J gene TRBJ2-2; 8 positions agree with TRBD1. From germline, CDR1 is MNHEY and CDR2 SVGAGI. The CDR3 sequence is 14 residues long. The V gene end was trimmed by 8 bases and the J gene end by 4 bases; junction bases not matched to a gene: 6. The CDR3, as DNA: TGTGCCAGCCTCAGGGGGCCGGGCACCGGGGAGCTGTTTTTT. Its translation is CASLRGPGTGELFF.

V gene TRBV27 combines with J gene TRBJ2-7; D may correspond to TRBD1 or TRBD2 (6 bases each). The CDR3 consists of 13 residues. V lost 3 bases to trimming and J lost 6 bases, with 12 bases between them. Germline V lookup: CDR1 MNHEY, CDR2 SMNVEV (reference sequence). CDR3 region: CASSLRRGSEQYF. Here the CDR3 DNA reads TGTGCCAGCAGTTTGCGGAGGGGGAGCGAGCAGTACTTC.

V gene TRBV30 combines with J gene TRBJ2-2, with D possibly called TRBD1 or TRBD2 (5 bases each). V was clipped by 0 bases and J by 5 bases, with 10 bases between them. This CDR3 is 14 amino acids long. Germline assignment: CDR1 GTSNPN and CDR2 SVGIG (reference sequence). The CDR3 spells CAWSVSGRTGELFF. The CDR3 DNA reads TGTGCCTGGAGTGTTTCGGGACGGACCGGGGAGCTGTTTTTT.

V gene TRBV4-1 combines with J gene TRBJ2-7; TRBD2 aligns across 10 bases. Germline CDR1 is MGHRA and CDR2 is YSYEKL. This CDR3 spans 17 amino acids. J lost 3 bases, V lost 0 bases, and 8 bases had no gene match. DNA of the CDR3: TGCGCCAGCAGCCAAGAACGGATAGCGGGGGGAGACTACGAGCAGTACTTC. It is translated as CASSQERIAGGDYEQYF.

This chain joins TRBV20-1 and TRBJ2-7, with D possibly matching TRBD2 (5 bases). Germline CDR1 is DFQATT and CDR2 is SNEGSKA (reference sequence). The CDR3 length is 10 residues. V lost 6 bases and J 6 bases, leaving 9 bases between the germline ends. The CDR3 here is CSATSSEQYF. The CDR3 region has the DNA TGCAGTGCAACTAGTAGCGAGCAGTACTTC.

The chain uses TRBV7-9 and TRBJ1-2; D is possibly TRBD1 (6 bases). This CDR3 has 14 residues. V shed 1 base and J shed 6 bases, with 12 bases lying between them. The germline CDR1 and CDR2 sequences are SEHNR and FQNEAQ (reference sequence). The CDR3 here is CASSLEGGADGYTF. The CDR3 bases are TGTGCCAGCAGCTTAGAGGGGGGCGCGGATGGCTACACCTTC.

This clone has a single count. The J gene is TRBJ1-6, the V gene TRBV2, with TRBD1 identical over 7 bases. CDR3 length equals 14 residues. Looked up from germline, CDR1 is SNHLY and CDR2 is FYNNEI. After removal of 4 bases from V and 10 bases from J, the junction contained 7 bases not matched to a gene. The CDR3 nucleotides are TGTGCCAGCAGTGGACAGGGTCTGGGGTCACCCCTCCACTTT. Its protein product is CASSGQGLGSPLHF.

This rearrangement joins TRBV2 to TRBJ2-2; TRBD2 agrees at 8 bases. The CDR3 is 16 residues long. Losses at the gene ends were 3 bases for V and 4 bases for J; bases not matched to a gene: 7. CDR1 and CDR2 (germline): SNHLY, FYNNEI. CDR3 in amino acids: CASSDPSGSFTGELFF. The CDR3 DNA reads as TGTGCCAGCAGTGATCCCAGCGGGAGCTTCACCGGGGAGCTGTTTTTT.

The chain uses TRBV9 and TRBJ2-2; the D is unclear. Trimming shortened V by 0 bases and J by 5 bases, and 11 bases separated the two germline ends. CDR1 and CDR2 (germline): SGDLS, YYNGEE. The CDR3 loop spans 15 amino acids. CDR3 nucleotides: TGTGCCAGCAGCGTAGAGGGCAGACCTACCGGGGAGCTGTTTTTT. Translating gives CASSVEGRPTGELFF.

The chain is built from TRBV18 and TRBJ2-7; 9 bases align to TRBD1. With 3 bases clipped from V and 5 bases from J, the junction kept 5 bases outside the gene matches. Germline V lookup: CDR1 KGHSH, CDR2 LQKENI. The CDR3 has 14 residues. The CDR3 protein is CASSPDRGLDEQYF. In DNA form, the CDR3 reads TGTGCCAGCTCACCGGACAGGGGTTTAGACGAGCAGTACTTC.

This chain connects TRBV7-9 to TRBJ2-5; D uncertain. The CDR3 spans 13 residues. The ends were cut back, 5 bases at V and 7 bases at J, with 14 bases in the middle. Germline CDR1 reads SEHNR; CDR2 reads FQNEAQ (reference sequence). The CDR3 DNA follows: TGTGCCAGCAGCCGGACCCGTGCTGGGACCCAGTACTTC. Translation gives CASSRTRAGTQYF. Full variable domain (missing parts from reference TRBV7-9 and TRBJ2-5): DTGVSQNPRHKITKRGQNVTFRCDPISEHNRLYWYRQTLGQGPEFLTYFQNEAQLEKSRLLSDRFSAERPKGSFSTLEIQRTEQGDSAMYLCASSRTRAGTQYFGPGTRLLVL.

V usage is TRBV7-9 and J usage is TRBJ2-3, with TRBD2 identical over 13 bases. The CDR3 totals 14 residues. Germline CDR1 reads SEHNR; CDR2 reads FQNEAQ (reference sequence). With V trimmed by 8 bases and J by 6 bases, 5 bases remained unmatched. The CDR3 here is CASGLAGVVDTQYF. Written as DNA, the CDR3 is TGTGCCAGCGGACTAGCGGGAGTGGTCGATACGCAGTATTTT.

The chain employs TRBV28 and TRBJ2-2; 13 positions match TRBD2. V shed 4 bases, J shed 2 bases, and the junction held 10 bases outside the gene matches. Germline loops: CDR1 MDHEN, CDR2 SYDVKM. The CDR3 sequence is 19 residues long. This chain's CDR3 is CASSWRTSGSLFNTGELFF. As DNA, the CDR3 is TGTGCCAGCAGTTGGCGGACTAGCGGGAGCCTCTTCAACACCGGGGAGCTGTTTTTT.

The chain is built from TRBV6-6 and TRBJ2-7, with D possibly being TRBD1 (5 bases). V dropped 5 bases and J dropped 0 bases, with 8 bases sitting between them. Germline loops: CDR1 MNHNY, CDR2 SVGAGI (reference sequence). The CDR3 is 13 amino acids. CDR3 nucleotide sequence: TGTGCCAGCAGTATAGACAGCTCCTACGAGCAGTACTTC. This sequence encodes CASSIDSSYEQYF.

Remarks on this clone: Other DNA sequences of this sample code for an identical CDR3. V gene TRBV5-1 combines with J gene TRBJ2-1; 11 bases line up with TRBD2. Germline values: CDR1 SGHRS, CDR2 YFSETQ. Losses at the gene ends were 4 bases for V and 4 bases for J; bases not matched to a gene: 4. The length of the CDR3 is 15 residues. The CDR3 DNA reads TGCGCCAGCAGCCCCGGGACTAGCGGATACAATGAGCAGTTCTTC. Translation gives CASSPGTSGYNEQFF. The variable domain in full, completed from reference TRBV5-1 and TRBJ2-1, reads KAGVTQTPRYLIKTRGQQVTLSCSPISGHRSVSWYQQTPGQGLQFLFEYFSETQRNKGNFPGRFSGRQFSNSRSEMNVSTLELGDSALYLCASSPGTSGYNEQFFGPGTRLTVL.

The chain couples TRBV7-9 to TRBJ2-5; D is unclear. The CDR3 runs to 13 residues. CDR1 and CDR2 from the germline V gene are SEHNR and FQNEAQ (reference sequence). The germline V and J ends were trimmed by 5 bases and 5 bases, with 12 bases remaining between them. CDR3 region: CASSRAGWETQYF. CDR3 nucleotides: TGTGCCAGCAGCCGGGCCGGCTGGGAGACCCAGTACTTC.

The chain links TRBV5-1 to TRBJ2-1; 7 bases align to TRBD2. V shed 2 bases and J 8 bases; nucleotides not matched to a gene: 7. Germline V lookup: CDR1 SGHRS, CDR2 YFSETQ. The CDR3 is made up of 14 amino acids. The CDR3 spells CASSFGLGGDEQFF. CDR3 nucleotide sequence: TGCGCCAGCAGCTTCGGACTAGGTGGCGATGAGCAGTTCTTC.

The rearrangement links TRBV11-2 to TRBJ1-2; a possible D gene is TRBD1 (5 bases). The CDR3 is 14 residues long. V shed 0 bases and J shed 8 bases, with 13 bases lying between them. Germline V gives CDR1 SGHAT, CDR2 FQNNGV. The CDR3 spells CASSLDWDRRGYTF. CDR3 in DNA: TGTGCCAGCAGCTTAGATTGGGACCGACGGGGCTACACCTTC.